Listed below are T cell receptor beta chains from one sample, sequenced in a study of PD-1 blockade in classical Hodgkin lymphoma. TCRdb keeps only in-frame clones here, not all; method: immunoSEQ multiplex PCR. There are approximately 31,000 clones in the sample; 84% occur only once, and about 0.8% lies in the top ten. Material: CD4+ T cells from blood, obtained before the fourth cycle of nivolumab. These receptors all come from a human donor with classical Hodgkin lymphoma. Each CDR3 is given with its conserved first and last residue. A D gene is named only where the DNA matches it firmly. Expanded clones are given a class, and other clones once, few, many or no size at all.

D: NA; V: TRBV19; J: TRBJ2-3; size: NA; DNA: TGTGCCAGTACTGCGTCTACTAGCACAGATACGCAGTATTTT; CDR3: CASTASTSTDTQYF
D: NA; V: TRBV6-5; J: TRBJ2-7; size: NA; DNA: TGTGCCAGCAAGCCGCAGGCATTCTACGAGCAGTACTTC; CDR3: CASKPQAFYEQYF
D: TRBD1; V: TRBV10-1; J: TRBJ2-2; size: NA; DNA: TGCGCCAGCAGTGAGACTCGGACAGGGGCAAGCACCGGGGAGCTGTTTTTT; CDR3: CASSETRTGASTGELFF
D: NA; V: TRBV6-5; J: TRBJ2-3; size: NA; DNA: TGTGCCAGCAGTTACGCCTCCGCCAGCACAGATACGCAGTATTTT; CDR3: CASSYASASTDTQYF
D: NA; V: TRBV30; J: TRBJ2-1; size: NA; DNA: TGTGCCGGCCACCTCTGGGGGCCCTACAATGAGCAGTTCTTC; CDR3: CAGHLWGPYNEQFF
D: NA; V: TRBV19; J: TRBJ1-1; size: NA; DNA: TGTGCCAGTACGTCAGACACTGAAGCTTTCTTT; CDR3: CASTSDTEAFF
D: NA; V: TRBV6-1; J: TRBJ1-5; size: NA; DNA: TGTGCCAGCACTTTGGGGGGCGATCAGCCCCAGCATTTT; CDR3: CASTLGGDQPQHF
D: TRBD1; V: TRBV4-2; J: TRBJ1-2; size: few; DNA: TGTGCCAGCAGCCAAGGCCTGGACAGGGGAGGCTATGGCTACACCTTC; CDR3: CASSQGLDRGGYGYTF
D: TRBD1; V: TRBV5-6; J: TRBJ1-6; size: once; DNA: TGTGCCAGCAGCTTGTCTACAGGGGTGGGTTCACCCCTCCACTTT; CDR3: CASSLSTGVGSPLHF
D: NA; V: TRBV28; J: TRBJ1-6; size: NA; DNA: TGTGCCAGCAGCCGCATGGGGGGACGGAATAATTCACCCCTCCACTTT; CDR3: CASSRMGGRNNSPLHF
D: NA; V: TRBV14; J: TRBJ2-3; size: NA; DNA: TGTGCCAGCAGCCAAGATGGCAGGGGAAGCACAGATACGCAGTATTTT; CDR3: CASSQDGRGSTDTQYF
D: TRBD1; V: TRBV19; J: TRBJ2-3; size: NA; DNA: TGTGCCAGTAGTATTCGGGGACAGGGGGCTGATACGCAGTATTTT; CDR3: CASSIRGQGADTQYF
D: NA; V: TRBV30; J: TRBJ1-5; size: once; DNA: TGTGCCTGGAGCCAGGATGATCAGCCCCAGCATTTT; CDR3: CAWSQDDQPQHF
D: NA; V: TRBV7-2; J: TRBJ1-2; size: NA; DNA: TGTGCCAGCACCGTTCAGGTGGGGGGAACTAACTATGGCTACACCTTC; CDR3: CASTVQVGGTNYGYTF
D: NA; V: TRBV7-2; J: TRBJ2-1; size: NA; DNA: TGTGCCAGCAGCTTTTCGGGGCCCATTGGGGGTGAGCAGTTCTTC; CDR3: CASSFSGPIGGEQFF
D: TRBD1; V: TRBV2; J: TRBJ1-6; size: NA; DNA: TGTGCCAGCAGGGAAAGGACAGGGGGAAATTCACCCCTCCACTTT; CDR3: CASRERTGGNSPLHF
D: NA; V: TRBV6-1; J: TRBJ1-6; size: NA; DNA: TGTGCCAGCACACGGGGAGTAGGGGATTCACCCCTCCACTTT; CDR3: CASTRGVGDSPLHF
D: NA; V: TRBV2; J: TRBJ2-4; size: NA; DNA: TGTGCCAGCAGAGGAGAAAACATTCAGTACTTC; CDR3: CASRGENIQYF
D: NA; V: TRBV29-1; J: TRBJ2-1; size: NA; DNA: TGCAGCGTTGACGATCTCCAGGGGACTGAGCAGTTCTTC; CDR3: CSVDDLQGTEQFF
D: NA; V: TRBV7-9; J: TRBJ1-4; size: NA; DNA: TGTGCCAGCAGCTTAGCCCACGGCCCAACTAATGAAAAACTGTTTTTT; CDR3: CASSLAHGPTNEKLFF
D: NA; V: TRBV21-1; J: TRBJ2-5; size: NA; DNA: TGTGCCAGCAGCAAGGAGTCTGGACAGCCGCAAGAGACCCAGTACTTC; CDR3: CASSKESGQPQETQYF
D: TRBD1; V: TRBV19; J: TRBJ1-6; size: NA; DNA: TGTGCCAGTAGTACCGGTGGGACAGGCTCTTCACCCCTCCACTTT; CDR3: CASSTGGTGSSPLHF
D: NA; V: TRBV7-9; J: TRBJ2-6; size: NA; DNA: TGTGCCAGCAGCACGGGGACCCCCTCTGGGGCCAACGTCCTGACTTTC; CDR3: CASSTGTPSGANVLTF
D: TRBD1; V: TRBV7-8; J: TRBJ1-2; size: NA; DNA: TGTGCCAGCAGCCCACCGGGACAGGGGCCCTTGCGGGGCTACACCTTC; CDR3: CASSPPGQGPLRGYTF
D: NA; V: TRBV6-1; J: TRBJ1-4; size: NA; DNA: TGTGCCAGCAGTGAGATCAGGGGTCCCGGTGAAAAACTGTTTTTT; CDR3: CASSEIRGPGEKLFF
D: NA; V: TRBV27; J: TRBJ2-1; size: NA; DNA: TGTGCCAGCAGTTTAGTGGTTCTTCCTCGGCCCAATGAGCAGTTCTTC; CDR3: CASSLVVLPRPNEQFF
D: NA; V: TRBV30; J: TRBJ1-4; size: NA; DNA: TGTGCCTGGAAAAAGAAAGAACAGTCAACTAATGAAAAACTGTTTTTT; CDR3: CAWKKKEQSTNEKLFF
D: NA; V: TRBV6-6; J: TRBJ1-1; size: NA; DNA: TGTGCCAGCAGTTACCCTTGGGGAGGGCGCGACACTGAAGCTTTCTTT; CDR3: CASSYPWGGRDTEAFF
D: NA; V: TRBV11-3; J: TRBJ1-1; size: NA; DNA: TGTGCCAGCAGCTTAAAGGTCGGAGACACTGAAGCTTTCTTT; CDR3: CASSLKVGDTEAFF